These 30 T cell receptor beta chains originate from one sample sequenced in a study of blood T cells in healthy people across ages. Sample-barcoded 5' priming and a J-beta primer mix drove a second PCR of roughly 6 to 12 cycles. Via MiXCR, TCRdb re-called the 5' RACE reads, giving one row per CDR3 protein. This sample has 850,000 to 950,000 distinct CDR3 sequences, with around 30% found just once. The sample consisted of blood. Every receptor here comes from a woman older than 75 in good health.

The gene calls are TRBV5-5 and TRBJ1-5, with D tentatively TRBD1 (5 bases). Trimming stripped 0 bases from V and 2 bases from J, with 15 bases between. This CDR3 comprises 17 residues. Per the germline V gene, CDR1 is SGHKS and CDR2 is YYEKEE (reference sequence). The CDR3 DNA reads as TGTGCCAGCAGCTTGGGGGGGAGTTCCCGGGGCAATCAGCCCCAGCATTTT. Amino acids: CASSLGGSSRGNQPQHF.

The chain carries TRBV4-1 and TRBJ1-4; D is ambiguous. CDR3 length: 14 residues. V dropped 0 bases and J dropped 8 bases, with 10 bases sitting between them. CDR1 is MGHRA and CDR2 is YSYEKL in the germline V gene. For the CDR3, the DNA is TGCGCCAGCAGCCAAGACCTTCGGTACGAAAAACTGTTTTTT. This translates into CASSQDLRYEKLFF.

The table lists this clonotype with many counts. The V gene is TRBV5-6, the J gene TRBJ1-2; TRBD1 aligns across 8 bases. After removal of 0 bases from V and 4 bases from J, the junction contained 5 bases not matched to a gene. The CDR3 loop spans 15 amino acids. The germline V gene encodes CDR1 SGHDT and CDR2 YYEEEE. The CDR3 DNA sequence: TGTGCCAGCAGCTTGGGACAGGGGAACCTCTATGGCTACACCTTC. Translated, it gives CASSLGQGNLYGYTF.

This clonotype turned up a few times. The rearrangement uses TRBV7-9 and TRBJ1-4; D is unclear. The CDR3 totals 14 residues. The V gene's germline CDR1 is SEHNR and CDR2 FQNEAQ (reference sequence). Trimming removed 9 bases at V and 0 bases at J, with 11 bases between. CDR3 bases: TGTGCCAGTAAGGGTGGGGCAACTAATGAAAAACTGTTTTTT. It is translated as CASKGGATNEKLFF.

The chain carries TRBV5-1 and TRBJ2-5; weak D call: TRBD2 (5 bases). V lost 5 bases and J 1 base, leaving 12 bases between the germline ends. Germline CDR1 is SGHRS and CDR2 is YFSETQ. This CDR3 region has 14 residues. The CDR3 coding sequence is TGCGCCAGCAGTACCCCGGGATTCCAAGAGACCCAGTACTTC. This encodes CASSTPGFQETQYF.

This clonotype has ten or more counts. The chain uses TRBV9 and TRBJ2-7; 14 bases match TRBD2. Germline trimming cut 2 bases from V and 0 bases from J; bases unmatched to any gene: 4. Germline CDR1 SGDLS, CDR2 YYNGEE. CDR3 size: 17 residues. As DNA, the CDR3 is TGTGCCAGCAGCGTCGGACTAGCGGGGGGTCCCTCCTACGAGCAGTACTTC. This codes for CASSVGLAGGPSYEQYF.

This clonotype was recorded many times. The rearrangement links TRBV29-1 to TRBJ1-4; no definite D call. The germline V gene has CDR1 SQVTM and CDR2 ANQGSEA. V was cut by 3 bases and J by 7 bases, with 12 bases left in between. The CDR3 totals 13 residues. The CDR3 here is CSVERSVGEKLFF. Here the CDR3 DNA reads TGCAGCGTTGAGAGGAGTGTGGGTGAAAAACTGTTTTTT.

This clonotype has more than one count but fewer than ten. The chain's CDR3 is CASSLDKLSGELFF. The DNA of the CDR3 is TGTGCCAGCAGCTTGGACAAGTTGAGCGGGGAGCTGTTTTTT. The chain combines TRBV7-2 with TRBJ2-2; D possibly corresponds to TRBD1 (5 bases). The germline CDR1 and CDR2 sequences are SGHTA and FQGNSA. The CDR3 spans 14 residues. V was pared by 3 bases and J by 7 bases, with 12 bases between. The variable domain in full, completed from reference TRBV7-2 and TRBJ2-2, reads GAGVSQSPSNKVTEKGKDVELRCDPISGHTALYWYRQSLGQGLEFLIYFQGNSAPDKSGLPSDRFSAERTGGSVSTLTIQRTQQEDSAVYLCASSLDKLSGELFFGEGSRLTVL.

Here the CDR3 reads CASTLGRGEAFF. For the CDR3, the DNA is TGTGCCAGCACCCTTGGGAGGGGGGAAGCTTTCTTT. The rearrangement joins TRBV12-3 or TRBV12-4 to TRBJ1-1; tentative D call: TRBD1 (6 bases). This CDR3 has 12 residues. V was pared by 7 bases and J by 8 bases, with 14 bases between.

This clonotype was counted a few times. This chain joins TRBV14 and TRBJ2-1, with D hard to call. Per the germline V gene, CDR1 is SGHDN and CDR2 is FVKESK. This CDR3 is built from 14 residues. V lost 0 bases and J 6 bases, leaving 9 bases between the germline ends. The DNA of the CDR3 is TGTGCCAGCAGCCAAGAAAGATTAGGCAATGAGCAGTTCTTC. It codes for CASSQERLGNEQFF. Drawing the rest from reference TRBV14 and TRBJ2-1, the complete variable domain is EAGVTQFPSHSVIEKGQTVTLRCDPISGHDNLYWYRRVMGKEIKFLLHFVKESKQDESGMPNNRFLAERTGGTYSTLKVQPAELEDSGVYFCASSQERLGNEQFFGPGTRLTVL.

Here the CDR3 DNA reads TGTGCCAGCAGTGACAGGGTGATAGATACGCAGTATTTT. Translated: CASSDRVIDTQYF. The chain recombines TRBV27 with TRBJ2-3; 7 bases are shared with TRBD1. After removal of 5 bases from V and 5 bases from J, the junction contained 4 bases not matched to a gene. Germline V lookup: CDR1 MNHEY, CDR2 SMNVEV (reference sequence). The CDR3 consists of 13 residues.

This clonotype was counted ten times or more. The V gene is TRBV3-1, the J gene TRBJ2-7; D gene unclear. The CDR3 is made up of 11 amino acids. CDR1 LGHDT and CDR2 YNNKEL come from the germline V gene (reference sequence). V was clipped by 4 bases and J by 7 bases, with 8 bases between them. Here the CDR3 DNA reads TGTGCCAGCAGCCTACTACGGGAGCAGTACTTC. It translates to CASSLLREQYF.

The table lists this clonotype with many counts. The CDR3 DNA is TGCAGTGCTCCACGGACAGGCGCAACAGCCAAAAACATTCAGTACTTC. Protein sequence: CSAPRTGATAKNIQYF. The V and J genes are TRBV20-1 and TRBJ2-4; TRBD1 matches 7 bases. Trimming took 5 bases from V and 0 from J; bases not matched to a gene: 10. Germline-derived CDR1 and CDR2 are DFQATT and SNEGSKA (reference sequence). The CDR3 is 16 amino acids.

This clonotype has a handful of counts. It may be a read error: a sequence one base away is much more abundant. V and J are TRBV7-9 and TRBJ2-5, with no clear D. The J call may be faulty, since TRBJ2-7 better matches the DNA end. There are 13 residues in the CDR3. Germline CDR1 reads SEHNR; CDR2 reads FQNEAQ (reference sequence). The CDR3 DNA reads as TGTGCCAGCAGCTTAGAGCCCCGGTACGAGCAGTACTTC. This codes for CASSLEPRYEQYF.

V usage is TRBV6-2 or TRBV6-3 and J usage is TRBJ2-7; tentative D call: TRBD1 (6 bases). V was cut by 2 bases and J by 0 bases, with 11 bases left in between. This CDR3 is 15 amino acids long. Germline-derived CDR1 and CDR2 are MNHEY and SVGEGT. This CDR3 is CASSYGDTSSYEQYF. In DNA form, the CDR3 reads TGTGCCAGCAGTTACGGGGACACTAGCTCCTACGAGCAGTACTTC.

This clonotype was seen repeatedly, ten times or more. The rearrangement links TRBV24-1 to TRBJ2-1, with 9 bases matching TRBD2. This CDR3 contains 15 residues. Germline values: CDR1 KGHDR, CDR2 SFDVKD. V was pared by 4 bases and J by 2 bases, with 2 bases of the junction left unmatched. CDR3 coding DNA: TGTGCCACCAGTGAGGCGGGGGGGCCCTACAATGAGCAGTTCTTC. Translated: CATSEAGGPYNEQFF.

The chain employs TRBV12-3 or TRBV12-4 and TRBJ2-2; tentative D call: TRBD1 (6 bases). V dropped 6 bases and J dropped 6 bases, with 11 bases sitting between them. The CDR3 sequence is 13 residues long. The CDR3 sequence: CASSPRGAGELFF. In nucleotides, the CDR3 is TGTGCCAGCAGCCCCAGGGGAGCCGGGGAGCTGTTTTTT.

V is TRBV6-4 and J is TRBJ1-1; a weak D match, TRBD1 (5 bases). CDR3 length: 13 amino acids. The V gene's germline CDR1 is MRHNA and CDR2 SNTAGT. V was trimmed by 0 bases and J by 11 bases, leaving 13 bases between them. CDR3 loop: CASSDSGGVQAFF. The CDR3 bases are TGTGCCAGCAGTGACTCCGGAGGGGTTCAGGCTTTCTTT.

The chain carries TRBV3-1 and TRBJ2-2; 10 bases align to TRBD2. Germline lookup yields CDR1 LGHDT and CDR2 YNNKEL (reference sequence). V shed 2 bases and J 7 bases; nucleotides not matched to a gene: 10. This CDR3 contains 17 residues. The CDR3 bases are TGTGCCAGCAGCCAACTCGGAAGCGGGGGGGCTAGCGGGGAGCTGTTTTTT. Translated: CASSQLGSGGASGELFF.

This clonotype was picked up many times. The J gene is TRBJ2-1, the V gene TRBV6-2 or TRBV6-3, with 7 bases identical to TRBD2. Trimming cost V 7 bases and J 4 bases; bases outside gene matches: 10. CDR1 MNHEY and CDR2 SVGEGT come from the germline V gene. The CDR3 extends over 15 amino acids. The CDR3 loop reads CASTRAGLPYNEQFF. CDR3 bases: TGTGCCAGCACCCGAGCGGGGCTACCTTACAATGAGCAGTTCTTC.

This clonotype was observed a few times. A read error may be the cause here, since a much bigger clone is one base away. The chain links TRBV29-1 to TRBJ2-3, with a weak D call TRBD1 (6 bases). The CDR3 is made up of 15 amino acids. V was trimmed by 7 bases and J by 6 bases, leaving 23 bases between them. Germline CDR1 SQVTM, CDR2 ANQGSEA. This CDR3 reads CSAPPGQPSRDTQYF. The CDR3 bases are TGCAGCGCCCCGCCGGGACAACCGTCGAGGGATACGCAGTATTTT.

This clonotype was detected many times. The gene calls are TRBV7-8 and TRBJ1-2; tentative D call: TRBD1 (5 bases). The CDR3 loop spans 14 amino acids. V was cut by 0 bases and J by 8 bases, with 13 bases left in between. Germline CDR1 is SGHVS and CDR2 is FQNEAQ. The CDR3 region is CASSLAGARRGYTF. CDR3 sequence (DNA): TGTGCCAGCAGCTTAGCAGGGGCGAGGCGCGGCTACACCTTC. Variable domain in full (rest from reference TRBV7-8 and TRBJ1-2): GAGVSQSPRYKVAKRGQDVALRCDPISGHVSLFWYQQALGQGPEFLTYFQNEAQLDKSGLPSDRFFAERPEGSVSTLKIQRTQQEDSAVYLCASSLAGARRGYTFGSGTRLTVV.

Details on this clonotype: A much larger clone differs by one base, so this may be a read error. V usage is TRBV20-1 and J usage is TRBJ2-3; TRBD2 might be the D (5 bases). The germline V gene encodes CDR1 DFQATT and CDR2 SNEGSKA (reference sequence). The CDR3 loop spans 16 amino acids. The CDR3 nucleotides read TGCAGAGCTAGGACCATTCAGCGGTCCCTCACAGATACGCAGTATTTT. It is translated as CRARTIQRSLTDTQYF.

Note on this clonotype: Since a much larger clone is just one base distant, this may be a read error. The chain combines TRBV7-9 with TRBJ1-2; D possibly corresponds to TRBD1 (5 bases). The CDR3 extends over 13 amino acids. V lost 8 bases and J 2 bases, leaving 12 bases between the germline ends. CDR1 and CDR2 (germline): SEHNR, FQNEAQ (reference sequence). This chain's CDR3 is CASGEGNNYGYTF. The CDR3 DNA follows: TGTGCCAGCGGGGAGGGGAACAACTATGGCTACACCTTC.

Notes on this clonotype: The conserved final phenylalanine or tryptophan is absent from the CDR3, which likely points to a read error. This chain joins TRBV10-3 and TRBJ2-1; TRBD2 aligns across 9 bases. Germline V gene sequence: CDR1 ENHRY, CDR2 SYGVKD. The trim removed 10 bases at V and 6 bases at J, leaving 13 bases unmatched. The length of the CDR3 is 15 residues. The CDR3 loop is CATGVSGGPGNEQFL. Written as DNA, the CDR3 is TGTGCCACCGGCGTGAGCGGGGGGCCGGGCAATGAGCAGTTCCTC.

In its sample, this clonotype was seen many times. The CDR3 here is CASSVTSGGTRDTQYF. CDR3 DNA sequence: TGCGCCAGCAGTGTGACTAGCGGGGGCACCAGAGATACGCAGTATTTT. The genes are TRBV5-1 and TRBJ2-3; 12 nucleotides line up with TRBD2. This CDR3 region has 16 residues. Germline loops: CDR1 SGHRS, CDR2 YFSETQ. The J segment lost 5 bases and the V segment lost 5 bases, leaving 9 bases of the junction unmatched.

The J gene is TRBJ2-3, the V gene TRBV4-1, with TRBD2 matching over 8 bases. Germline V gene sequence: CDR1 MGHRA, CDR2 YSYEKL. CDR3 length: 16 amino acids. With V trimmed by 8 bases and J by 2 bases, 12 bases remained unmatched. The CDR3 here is CASGSDRGGFTDTQYF. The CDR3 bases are TGCGCCAGCGGGTCCGACCGGGGGGGGTTCACAGATACGCAGTATTTT.

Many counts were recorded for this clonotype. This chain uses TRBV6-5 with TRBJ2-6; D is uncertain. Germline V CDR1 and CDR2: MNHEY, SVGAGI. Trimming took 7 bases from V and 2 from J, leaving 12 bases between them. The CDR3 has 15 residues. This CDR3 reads CASTKGMTGANVLTF. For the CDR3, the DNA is TGTGCCAGCACCAAAGGGATGACTGGGGCCAACGTCCTGACTTTC.

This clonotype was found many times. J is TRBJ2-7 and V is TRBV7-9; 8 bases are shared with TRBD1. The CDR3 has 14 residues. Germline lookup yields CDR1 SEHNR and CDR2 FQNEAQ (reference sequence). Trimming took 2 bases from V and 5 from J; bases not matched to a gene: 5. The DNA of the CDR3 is TGTGCCAGCAGCTTATCTGGACAGGGCAACGAGCAGTACTTC. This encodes CASSLSGQGNEQYF. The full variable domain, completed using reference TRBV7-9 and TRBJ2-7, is DTGVSQNPRHKITKRGQNVTFRCDPISEHNRLYWYRQTLGQGPEFLTYFQNEAQLEKSRLLSDRFSAERPKGSFSTLEIQRTEQGDSAMYLCASSLSGQGNEQYFGPGTRLTVT.

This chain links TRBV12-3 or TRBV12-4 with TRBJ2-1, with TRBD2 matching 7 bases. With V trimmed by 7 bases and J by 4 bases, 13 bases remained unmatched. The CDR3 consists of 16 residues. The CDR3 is CASNQGGGKGYNEQFF. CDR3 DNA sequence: TGTGCCAGCAACCAGGGCGGGGGAAAAGGGTACAATGAGCAGTTCTTC.